The following is a TCR beta chain sequence with its context. Per the original data handling: From reference gene primer amplification, estimates of nucleated cell counts were derived. Libraries were prepared by immunoSEQ multiplex PCR; TCRdb keeps only in-frame clonotypes and omits some of them. Clone size and the V and J calls come from that table; the DNA yielded D and trimming. The table has about 73,000 clones, over 70% seen once. This entry belongs to a study of blood T cell repertoires in COVID-19. Study context: Samples taken during acute and convalescent COVID-19 were collected in the United States, Italy and Spain. From T cells, B-cell-depleted T cells, or PBMCs came the material, which was cDNA or gDNA.

From germline, CDR1 is KGHSH and CDR2 LQKENI. Trimming took 5 bases from V and 6 from J, leaving 14 bases between them. The CDR3 is made up of 13 amino acids. This clonotype was sampled from an elderly man with active or convalescent COVID-19. The sequenced sample was peripheral blood. V gene TRBV18 combines with J gene TRBJ2-7; TRBD1 is a possible D gene (5 bases). The CDR3 nucleotides are TGTGCCAGCTCATCGGACAAAGGGTCCGAGCAGTACTTC. It codes for CASSSDKGSEQYF.